This paragraph reports one TCR beta chain. What it binds is unknown. The sample originates from a study of STAT5B mutations in CD4+ large granular lymphocyte leukemia. The V gene lost 1 base and the J gene lost 5 bases, with 11 bases spanning the gap. The CDR3 runs 14 residues. The germline V gene has CDR1 SGHVS and CDR2 FNYEAQ. General observations from the study: TRBV06-family usage was enriched in top patient clones (8/27) versus controls (2/35). No patients shared main leukemic clonotypes, though roughly 25% appeared at low frequency elsewhere.

Sequencing used immunoSEQ multiplex PCR; TCRdb keeps in-frame clones, though not all of them. The sample lists around 20,000 clones; roughly 82% were seen once. The chain has TRBV7-6 and TRBJ2-5; D unclear. The sequence derives from a human donor in good health. The sample comprised CD4+ T cells from blood buffy coats. CDR3 residues: CASSLDPGRETQYF. DNA of the CDR3: TGTGCCAGCAGCTTAGACCCCGGCCGGGAGACCCAGTACTTC.